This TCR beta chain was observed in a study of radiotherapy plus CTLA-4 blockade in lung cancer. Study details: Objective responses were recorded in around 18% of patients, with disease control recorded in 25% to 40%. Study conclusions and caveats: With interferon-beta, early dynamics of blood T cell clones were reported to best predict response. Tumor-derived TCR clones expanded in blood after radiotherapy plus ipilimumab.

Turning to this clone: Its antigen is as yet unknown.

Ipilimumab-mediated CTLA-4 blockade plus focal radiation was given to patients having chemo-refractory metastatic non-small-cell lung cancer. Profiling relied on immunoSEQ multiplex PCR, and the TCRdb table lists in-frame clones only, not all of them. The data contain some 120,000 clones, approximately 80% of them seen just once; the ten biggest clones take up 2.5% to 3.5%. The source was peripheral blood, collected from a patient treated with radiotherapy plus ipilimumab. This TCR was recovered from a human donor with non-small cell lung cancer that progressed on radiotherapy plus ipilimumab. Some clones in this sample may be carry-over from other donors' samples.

The CDR3 bases are TGCGCCAGCAGCCCCTTTAGGGACAGGGGTCTTAACACTGAAGCTTTCTTT. Protein product: CASSPFRDRGLNTEAFF. The chain carries TRBV5-1 and TRBJ1-1; 10 bases line up with TRBD1. The V gene's germline CDR1 is SGHRS and CDR2 YFSETQ. The CDR3 consists of 17 residues. V shed 4 bases and J 2 bases; nucleotides not matched to a gene: 11.